A single sample gave rise to the 32 T cell receptor beta chains below, sequenced in a study of blood T cell repertoires in COVID-19 (dated by TCRdb to the early 2020s). Receptor libraries were prepared by the immunoSEQ multiplex PCR assay. The clones in this table, taken by TCRdb from immuneACCESS, are in-frame only. Not every clone is retained; where verified, under half of the shortfall comes from an unresolved V gene, and the cause of the rest is unknown. In all, the sample holds approximately 300,000 clones, and around 90% of those were seen once. The biggest ten clones account for 1% of the sample. The specimen was peripheral blood. Every receptor here comes from a man in his fifties or sixties with active or convalescent COVID-19.

V and J are TRBV7-9 and TRBJ2-2, with a tentative D call TRBD2 (6 bases). Germline CDR1 SEHNR, CDR2 FQNEAQ (reference sequence). There are 18 residues in the CDR3. Trimming left V 2 bases short and J 4 bases short, with 20 bases between. This chain's CDR3 is CASSLPAARTGGTGELFF. Here the CDR3 DNA reads TGTGCCAGCAGCTTACCAGCGGCGCGGACCGGGGGCACCGGGGAGCTGTTTTTT.

The rearrangement links TRBV10-3 to TRBJ1-1; 7 nucleotides line up with TRBD1. Looked up from germline, CDR1 is ENHRY and CDR2 is SYGVKD. This CDR3 comprises 15 residues. Unmatched junction bases numbered 13, after V lost 10 bases and J lost 2 bases. The CDR3 loop reads CATSTPGQLNTEAFF. DNA of the CDR3: TGTGCCACCTCGACCCCGGGACAGCTTAACACTGAAGCTTTCTTT.

The chain carries TRBV28 and TRBJ1-1; D is uncertain. This CDR3 contains 13 residues. Per the germline V gene, CDR1 is MDHEN and CDR2 is SYDVKM. With 8 bases removed from V and 11 bases from J, the gap between germline ends came to 21 bases. CDR3: CASQFPGRELAFF. The CDR3 nucleotides read TGTGCCAGCCAATTCCCCGGGAGGGAGCTGGCTTTCTTT.

The chain has TRBV10-3 and TRBJ1-6, with D maybe TRBD1 (5 bases). The CDR3 covers 15 residues. The germline V and J ends were trimmed by 0 bases and 7 bases, with 10 bases remaining between them. Germline V gene sequence: CDR1 ENHRY, CDR2 SYGVKD. The CDR3 spells CAISESWTSNSPLHF. The CDR3 DNA is TGTGCCATCAGTGAGTCCTGGACAAGCAATTCACCCCTCCACTTT.

The V and J genes are TRBV3-1 (or the pseudogene TRBV3-2) and TRBJ1-6, with D perhaps matching TRBD1 (5 bases). CDR1 and CDR2 from the germline V gene are LGHDT and YNNKEL (reference sequence). The CDR3 is 15 amino acids. V lost 0 bases and J 9 bases, leaving 12 bases between the germline ends. CDR3 loop: CASSQEWPGRSPLHF. CDR3 bases: TGTGCCAGCAGCCAAGAATGGCCAGGGCGTTCACCCCTCCACTTT.

The V gene is TRBV7-8, the J gene TRBJ1-2; D ambiguous. Germline lookup yields CDR1 SGHVS and CDR2 FQNEAQ. Trimming took off 2 bases at V and 0 bases at J, with 28 bases between the two ends. This CDR3 comprises 21 residues. CDR3 in DNA: TGTGCCAGCAGCTTATTTTGGTTTTGGGCGCCCACGATTCGGACTAACTATGGCTACACCTTC. This gives the protein CASSLFWFWAPTIRTNYGYTF.

This chain uses TRBV7-2 with TRBJ1-2; 9 bases agree with TRBD1. Trimming removed 2 bases from V and 1 base from J; junction bases left unmatched: 8. This CDR3 spans 17 amino acids. The V gene's germline CDR1 is SGHTA and CDR2 FQGNSA. The CDR3 is CASSLSPGQGGNYGYTF. In DNA, the CDR3 is TGTGCCAGCAGCTTATCCCCGGGACAGGGTGGTAACTATGGCTACACCTTC.

The CDR3 bases are TGTGCCAGCGAGTCCCTGGCCTACGAGCAGTACTTC. Protein sequence: CASESLAYEQYF. The V gene is TRBV3-1 (or the pseudogene TRBV3-2), the J gene TRBJ2-7; D is unclear. This CDR3 is built from 12 residues. V lost 8 bases and J lost 2, with 10 bases in between. Germline V gene lookup returns CDR1 LGHDT and CDR2 YNNKEL (reference sequence).

This clone was detected only once. This CDR3 is also generated by other DNA sequences in the sample. V gene TRBV28 combines with J gene TRBJ1-2; no clear D gene. The ends were cut back, 4 bases at V and 2 bases at J, with 5 bases in the middle. There are 12 residues in the CDR3. Germline lookup yields CDR1 MDHEN and CDR2 SYDVKM. DNA of the CDR3: TGTGCCAGCAGTTCCCCGAACTATGGCTACACCTTC. Translated: CASSSPNYGYTF.

The chain is built from TRBV19 and TRBJ2-2; possibly TRBD2 for D (7 bases). Trimming removed 6 bases at V and 4 bases at J, with 12 bases between. The CDR3 runs to 14 residues. CDR1 and CDR2 (germline): LNHDA, SQIVND (reference sequence). CDR3 protein: CASRGGVRTGELFF. The CDR3 DNA sequence: TGTGCCAGTAGAGGGGGGGTTCGCACCGGGGAGCTGTTTTTT. The full variable domain, rest sourced from reference TRBV19 and TRBJ2-2, is DGGITQSPKYLFRKEGQNVTLSCEQNLNHDAMYWYRQDPGQGLRLIYYSQIVNDFQKGDIAEGYSVSREKKESFPLTVTSAQKNPTAFYLCASRGGVRTGELFFGEGSRLTVL.

This clone was detected only once. The chain joins TRBV5-8 to TRBJ1-3, with D unclear. Looked up from germline, CDR1 is SGHTS and CDR2 is YDEGEE. Deletions cut 4 bases from V and 0 bases from J, with 8 bases between. The CDR3 spans 14 residues. CDR3 amino acids: CASSLIHSGNTIYF. CDR3 nucleotide sequence: TGTGCCAGCAGCCTTATACACTCTGGAAACACCATATATTTT.

This clone was detected only a few times. V and J are TRBV7-9 and TRBJ2-2, with D possibly matching TRBD1 (6 bases). The CDR3 loop spans 14 amino acids. The V end was cut by 5 bases, the J end by 4 bases, with 11 bases between. Looked up from germline, CDR1 is SEHNR and CDR2 is FQNEAQ (reference sequence). CDR3 nucleotide sequence: TGTGCCAGCAGCCGATTCAGGGGCACCGGGGAGCTGTTTTTT. Residues: CASSRFRGTGELFF.

This sequence joins TRBV2 and TRBJ1-4; 8 positions agree with TRBD1. The junction had 12 bases not matched to a gene; V was cut back by 4 bases and J by 5 bases. The germline gives CDR1 SNHLY, CDR2 FYNNEI. This CDR3 spans 17 amino acids. The chain's CDR3 is CASSGAPGQAKNEKLFF. The CDR3 coding sequence is TGTGCCAGCAGTGGAGCCCCGGGACAGGCCAAGAATGAAAAACTGTTTTTT.

CDR3 region: CAWSSAGELFF. The CDR3 DNA reads as TGTGCCTGGTCGTCGGCCGGGGAGCTGTTTTTT. The gene calls are TRBV30 and TRBJ2-2; unclear D gene. The V gene lost 5 bases and the J gene lost 6 bases, with 7 bases spanning the gap. In germline, CDR1 is GTSNPN, CDR2 SVGIG (reference sequence). The CDR3 has 11 residues. Supplemented by reference TRBV30 and TRBJ2-2, the full variable domain reads SQTIHQWPATLVQPVGSPLSLECTVEGTSNPNLYWYRQAAGRGLQLLFYSVGIGQISSEVPQNLSASRPQDRQFILSSKKLLLSDSGFYLCAWSSAGELFFGEGSRLTVL.

The V gene is TRBV7-2, the J gene TRBJ2-1, with a possible D match to TRBD2 (7 bases). With 2 bases removed from V and 9 bases from J, the gap between germline ends came to 14 bases. CDR3 size: 14 residues. CDR1 and CDR2 from the germline V gene are SGHTA and FQGNSA. The CDR3 loop reads CASSLMGGPAEQFF. CDR3 DNA: TGTGCCAGCAGCTTAATGGGGGGGCCAGCTGAGCAGTTCTTC.

The rearrangement uses TRBV28 and TRBJ1-4, with a possible D match to TRBD1 (6 bases). This CDR3 spans 15 amino acids. CDR1 is MDHEN and CDR2 is SYDVKM in the germline V gene. V lost 5 bases to trimming and J lost 0 bases, with 10 bases between them. The DNA for the CDR3 is TGTGCCAGCAGTGTCAGACAGGCAACTAATGAAAAACTGTTTTTT. Translating it yields CASSVRQATNEKLFF.

The table lists this clone with a count of one. The V and J genes are TRBV5-1 and TRBJ2-3, with a possible D match to TRBD1 (6 bases). Trimming pared 4 bases from V and 0 bases from J, leaving 18 bases between. Germline CDR1 reads SGHRS; CDR2 reads YFSETQ. The CDR3 has 17 residues. CDR3: CASSDGPSGASTDTQYF. The CDR3 DNA reads TGCGCCAGCAGCGACGGTCCTTCAGGGGCTAGCACAGATACGCAGTATTTT. The full variable domain, with the rest looked up from reference TRBV5-1 and TRBJ2-3, is KAGVTQTPRYLIKTRGQQVTLSCSPISGHRSVSWYQQTPGQGLQFLFEYFSETQRNKGNFPGRFSGRQFSNSRSEMNVSTLELGDSALYLCASSDGPSGASTDTQYFGPGTRLTVL.

V gene TRBV6-5 combines with J gene TRBJ1-1; D is ambiguous. Germline V lookup: CDR1 MNHEY, CDR2 SVGAGI. V lost 0 bases, J lost 4 bases, and 12 bases lay in between. This CDR3 is built from 15 residues. This CDR3 reads CASSYSSEWSTEAFF. The CDR3 nucleotides are TGTGCCAGCAGTTACTCTTCGGAGTGGAGCACTGAAGCTTTCTTT.

The genes are TRBV28 and TRBJ2-7, with D possibly being TRBD2 (5 bases). Trimming left V 5 bases short and J 2 bases short, with 13 bases between. The germline gives CDR1 MDHEN, CDR2 SYDVKM. This CDR3 has 14 residues. In DNA, the CDR3 is TGTGCCAGCAGTCTAGATAGCGTGGCCTACGAGCAGTACTTC. Translation: CASSLDSVAYEQYF.

The CDR3 DNA follows: TGTGCCAGCAGCGGACAAGCTACTGGAAACACCATATATTTT. It encodes CASSGQATGNTIYF. V and J are TRBV9 and TRBJ1-3, with D unclear. The germline V gene has CDR1 SGDLS and CDR2 YYNGEE. Trimming removed 3 bases at V and 2 bases at J, with 9 bases between. This CDR3 is built from 14 residues.

The rearrangement uses TRBV6-5 and TRBJ1-1; 8 nucleotides agree with TRBD1. Germline loops: CDR1 MNHEY, CDR2 SVGAGI. Losses at the gene ends were 6 bases for V and 11 bases for J; bases not matched to a gene: 5. CDR3 length equals 11 residues. The CDR3 protein is CASSRQGRAFF. Written as DNA, the CDR3 is TGTGCCAGCAGCAGACAGGGGCGGGCTTTCTTT.

The V gene is TRBV5-1, the J gene TRBJ2-5; 7 bases are a match to TRBD1. CDR3 size: 13 residues. J was trimmed by 3 bases and V by 2 bases; bases with no gene match: 1. Germline V gene lookup returns CDR1 SGHRS and CDR2 YFSETQ. The CDR3 sequence is CASSLGQEETQYF. CDR3 nucleotide sequence: TGCGCCAGCAGCTTAGGACAGGAAGAGACCCAGTACTTC.

The J gene is TRBJ1-2, the V gene TRBV9; no definite D call. Trimming pared 0 bases from V and 4 bases from J, leaving 13 bases between. The CDR3 has 15 amino acids. CDR1 is SGDLS, CDR2 YYNGEE, per germline. Here the CDR3 DNA reads TGTGCCAGCAGCGTAGACTTGGTTTCGCCCTATGGCTACACCTTC. Residues: CASSVDLVSPYGYTF.

The gene calls are TRBV12-5 and TRBJ2-1; D perhaps matches TRBD1 (5 bases). The germline gives CDR1 LGHNT, CDR2 FRNRAP. V was pared by 3 bases and J by 8 bases, with 11 bases between. This CDR3 has 13 amino acids. The CDR3 DNA reads TGTGCTAGTGGTTTAGGGGAATTCGATGAGCAGTTCTTC. It specifies CASGLGEFDEQFF.

The V call is TRBV25-1, the J call TRBJ1-4; no clear D gene. This CDR3 region has 14 residues. Germline CDR1 reads MGHDK; CDR2 reads SYGVNS. The V end was cut by 2 bases, the J end by 5 bases, with 9 bases between. The CDR3 loop is CASSEGQTNEKLFF. The CDR3 bases are TGTGCCAGCAGTGAAGGGCAGACGAATGAAAAACTGTTTTTT.

This chain uses TRBV9 with TRBJ2-5, with 12 bases aligning to TRBD1. The CDR3 has 18 amino acids. CDR1 and CDR2 (germline): SGDLS, YYNGEE. Trimming took 0 bases from V and 1 from J; bases not matched to a gene: 7. The CDR3 bases are TGTGCCAGCAGCGTAGGTCGGGACAGGGGGCACTTCCAAGAGACCCAGTACTTC. Its translation is CASSVGRDRGHFQETQYF.

The chain is built from TRBV27 and TRBJ1-6, with a possible D match to TRBD1 (6 bases). The length of the CDR3 is 14 residues. Trimming pared 9 bases from V and 8 bases from J, leaving 17 bases between. Germline CDR1 reads MNHEY; CDR2 reads SMNVEV (reference sequence). This chain's CDR3 is CASRTGRGDSPLHF. Written as DNA, the CDR3 is TGTGCCAGTCGTACGGGCAGGGGTGATTCACCCCTCCACTTT.

This rearrangement joins TRBV18 to TRBJ1-4; D is unresolved. This CDR3 comprises 14 residues. V was clipped by 3 bases and J by 7 bases, with 12 bases between them. Germline values: CDR1 KGHSH, CDR2 LQKENI. In nucleotides, the CDR3 is TGTGCCAGCTCACCGGGTGGGCAAGTTGAAAAACTGTTTTTT. It specifies CASSPGGQVEKLFF.

The chain employs TRBV7-2 and TRBJ1-2, with D possibly being TRBD1 (5 bases). Trimming stripped 3 bases from V and 5 bases from J, with 10 bases between. The CDR3 is 13 amino acids. The germline gives CDR1 SGHTA, CDR2 FQGNSA. This chain's CDR3 is CASSFDSTYGYTF. The CDR3 region has the DNA TGTGCCAGCAGCTTCGACAGTACGTATGGCTACACCTTC.

V and J are TRBV24-1 and TRBJ2-2, with 9 bases identical to TRBD1. Trimming removed 4 bases from V and 1 base from J; junction bases left unmatched: 3. This CDR3 spans 16 amino acids. Germline values: CDR1 KGHDR, CDR2 SFDVKD. CDR3 sequence reads: CATSDTTGGNTGELFF. The DNA for the CDR3 is TGTGCCACCAGTGACACGACAGGGGGGAACACCGGGGAGCTGTTTTTT.

The chain combines TRBV6-5 with TRBJ2-7, with TRBD1 matching over 9 bases. V lost 5 bases and J lost 4; bases outside the gene matches: 9. Germline V gene sequence: CDR1 MNHEY, CDR2 SVGAGI. CDR3 length equals 15 residues. CDR3 sequence reads: CASSKSGTGKYEQYF. In DNA form, the CDR3 reads TGTGCCAGCAGTAAATCTGGGACAGGGAAGTACGAGCAGTACTTC.

This chain connects TRBV5-5 to TRBJ2-3; TRBD2 matches 14 bases. Losses at the gene ends were 4 bases for V and 3 bases for J; bases not matched to a gene: 4. The CDR3 has 16 residues. Germline loops: CDR1 SGHKS, CDR2 YYEKEE (reference sequence). The CDR3 region has the DNA TGTGCCAGCAGCATAGGACTAGCGGGGGGTACAGATACGCAGTATTTT. Protein product: CASSIGLAGGTDTQYF.